These 19 T cell receptor beta chains were sequenced from one sample in a study of T cell changes during pregnancy in multiple sclerosis. The method was immunoSEQ multiplex PCR; TCRdb's version includes in-frame clones alone and lacks a portion of them. The sample yields fewer than 50,000 clones, roughly nine tenths seen once. Source: CD4+ T cells from peripheral blood mononuclear cells, taken in the second trimester of pregnancy. The source is a female donor in good health, enrolled as a control in a pregnancy study.

The CDR3 region is CAWTADRGNSPLHF. CDR3 nucleotides: TGTGCCTGGACCGCGGACAGGGGGAATTCACCCCTCCACTTT. The chain employs TRBV30 and TRBJ1-6; 10 bases map to TRBD1. The germline V gene encodes CDR1 GTSNPN and CDR2 SVGIG (reference sequence). The CDR3 has 14 amino acids. V lost 4 bases to trimming and J lost 7 bases; unmatched junction nucleotides: 4.

CDR3 DNA: TGCGCCAGCAGCCAAGAAGGGTCGCTACTAGCTTCAGAGACCCAGTACTTC. Translated, it gives CASSQEGSLLASETQYF. The chain recombines TRBV4-1 with TRBJ2-5; perhaps TRBD2 as D (6 bases). V lost 0 bases and J lost 4, with 18 bases in between. Germline V gene data show CDR1 as MGHRA and CDR2 as YSYEKL. The CDR3 has 17 residues.

The chain recombines TRBV19 with TRBJ1-2; the match to TRBD1 covers 9 bases. With 9 bases clipped from V and 2 bases from J, the junction kept 10 bases outside the gene matches. This CDR3 spans 15 amino acids. CDR1 and CDR2 (germline): LNHDA, SQIVND (reference sequence). The CDR3 protein is CASRTGTGRNYGYTF. Here the CDR3 DNA reads TGTGCCAGCAGAACCGGGACAGGGCGAAACTATGGCTACACCTTC.

The chain is built from TRBV2 and TRBJ1-1; 10 bases are shared with TRBD1. CDR3 length: 14 residues. Germline V lookup: CDR1 SNHLY, CDR2 FYNNEI. With 6 bases clipped from V and 6 bases from J, the junction kept 7 bases outside the gene matches. The CDR3 nucleotides read TGTGCCAGCAGGAGGGACAGGGGAGATCCTGAAGCTTTCTTT. Translation gives CASRRDRGDPEAFF.

As DNA, the CDR3 is TGTGCCAGCAGGGCAGGGGGGACGAACACCGGGGAGCTGTTTTTT. This codes for CASRAGGTNTGELFF. The chain recombines TRBV7-2 with TRBJ2-2, with D perhaps matching TRBD1 (7 bases). Looked up from germline, CDR1 is SGHTA and CDR2 is FQGNSA. This CDR3 contains 15 residues. Trimming took off 6 bases at V and 0 bases at J, with 11 bases between the two ends. Full variable domain (outside the CDR3, taken from reference TRBV7-2 and TRBJ2-2): GAGVSQSPSNKVTEKGKDVELRCDPISGHTALYWYRQSLGQGLEFLIYFQGNSAPDKSGLPSDRFSAERTGGSVSTLTIQRTQQEDSAVYLCASRAGGTNTGELFFGEGSRLTVL.

The chain joins TRBV7-9 to TRBJ1-6, with 10 bases that match TRBD1. CDR1 is SEHNR, CDR2 FQNEAQ, per germline (reference sequence). The CDR3 is made up of 15 amino acids. J lost 8 bases, V lost 0 bases, and 1 base had no gene match. This chain's CDR3 is CASSLAGTGDSPLHF. CDR3 nucleotide sequence: TGTGCCAGCAGCTTAGCGGGGACAGGGGATTCACCCCTCCACTTT.

This sequence joins TRBV6-1 and TRBJ1-2; D gene ambiguous. CDR3 length equals 15 residues. In germline, CDR1 is MNHNS, CDR2 SASEGT. Deletions cut 3 bases from V and 5 bases from J, with 16 bases between. CDR3 residues: CASSEAPSSGYGYTF. In DNA form, the CDR3 reads TGTGCCAGCAGTGAGGCCCCCAGCAGCGGGTATGGCTACACCTTC.

This chain connects TRBV5-6 to TRBJ1-5; no firm D call. V lost 4 bases and J 9 bases, leaving 11 bases between the germline ends. The CDR3 spans 12 residues. Per germline, CDR1 SGHDT and CDR2 YYEEEE. The chain's CDR3 is CASSPGLGPQHF. CDR3 in DNA: TGTGCCAGCAGCCCGGGTCTCGGGCCCCAGCATTTT.

The V gene is TRBV6-5, the J gene TRBJ1-2; TRBD1 agrees at 8 bases. Unmatched junction bases numbered 9, after V lost 6 bases and J lost 6 bases. The V gene's germline CDR1 is MNHEY and CDR2 SVGAGI. This CDR3 comprises 14 residues. CDR3: CASRPTLDRDGYTF. CDR3 coding DNA: TGTGCCAGCAGGCCAACTTTGGACAGGGATGGCTACACCTTC.

The chain couples TRBV6-1 to TRBJ1-2; TRBD1 aligns across 7 bases. CDR3 length: 16 amino acids. Germline values: CDR1 MNHNS, CDR2 SASEGT. Trimming removed 2 bases from V and 10 bases from J; junction bases left unmatched: 16. The CDR3 DNA reads TGTGCCAGCAGTGAAAATCCGACAGGGCGAGAGGTAGTCTACACCTTC. This translates into CASSENPTGREVVYTF.

The chain is built from TRBV10-3 and TRBJ1-6; the match to TRBD1 covers 8 bases. CDR3 length: 14 amino acids. Germline CDR1 ENHRY, CDR2 SYGVKD. V shed 7 bases, J shed 9 bases, and the junction held 8 bases outside the gene matches. The CDR3 reads CAINPTGEGSPLHF. DNA of the CDR3: TGTGCCATCAACCCGACAGGGGAAGGTTCACCCCTCCACTTT.

The V and J genes are TRBV30 and TRBJ2-3, with D unresolved. The germline V gene has CDR1 GTSNPN and CDR2 SVGIG (reference sequence). V was trimmed by 1 base and J by 6 bases, leaving 8 bases between them. There are 12 residues in the CDR3. The CDR3, as DNA: TGTGCCTGGAGTGCTCCTGTGGATACGCAGTATTTT. Protein product: CAWSAPVDTQYF.

The rearrangement joins TRBV7-9 to TRBJ2-1; possible D gene TRBD2, 5 bases. Trimming took 1 base from V and 2 from J, leaving 12 bases between them. The germline V gene encodes CDR1 SEHNR and CDR2 FQNEAQ (reference sequence). The CDR3 extends over 16 amino acids. The CDR3 bases are TGTGCCAGCAGCTTAGTCGTCTCCGGGACCTACAATGAGCAGTTCTTC. As protein: CASSLVVSGTYNEQFF.

The chain uses TRBV5-4 and TRBJ2-5, with TRBD2 matching 10 bases. CDR1 and CDR2 (germline): SGHNT, YYREEE (reference sequence). The V gene end was trimmed by 6 bases and the J gene end by 5 bases; junction bases not matched to a gene: 13. The CDR3 loop spans 16 amino acids. The CDR3 loop reads CASKTGSGGAGETQYF. The CDR3 DNA follows: TGTGCCAGCAAAACCGGGAGCGGGGGGGCAGGGGAGACCCAGTACTTC.

The rearrangement joins TRBV11-2 to TRBJ2-1, with a weak D call TRBD2 (6 bases). Trimming cost V 2 bases and J 2 bases, with 16 bases left between them. CDR1 is SGHAT, CDR2 FQNNGV, per germline. CDR3 length: 17 residues. This CDR3 reads CASSLRGGGFTYNEQFF. The CDR3 DNA reads as TGTGCCAGCAGCTTAAGAGGTGGGGGGTTTACCTACAATGAGCAGTTCTTC.

The rearrangement links TRBV2 to TRBJ2-7, with 7 bases that match TRBD1. Germline V gene sequence: CDR1 SNHLY, CDR2 FYNNEI. The CDR3 is made up of 15 amino acids. J lost 3 bases, V lost 1 base, and 6 bases had no gene match. CDR3 DNA sequence: TGTGCCAGCAGTGAAGATTGGGACAGTCACTACGAGCAGTACTTC. Protein sequence: CASSEDWDSHYEQYF.

The chain has TRBV11-2 and TRBJ2-1, with 8 bases aligning to TRBD1. Per germline, CDR1 SGHAT and CDR2 FQNNGV. This CDR3 comprises 14 residues. The V and J ends lost 4 bases and 12 bases, in that order; junction bases with no gene match: 11. CDR3 protein: CASSSSRDRLGQFF. CDR3 sequence (DNA): TGTGCCAGCAGCTCGTCCCGGGACAGGTTGGGGCAGTTCTTC.

This chain links TRBV7-8 with TRBJ1-1; D unresolved. Trimming took 2 bases from V and 2 from J, leaving 9 bases between them. The CDR3 sequence is 14 residues long. CDR1 is SGHVS and CDR2 is FQNEAQ in the germline V gene. The CDR3 loop reads CASSLRGINTEAFF. CDR3 DNA sequence: TGTGCCAGCAGCTTACGAGGCATCAACACTGAAGCTTTCTTT.

V and J are TRBV30 and TRBJ2-7, with a possible D match to TRBD1 (5 bases). CDR1 is GTSNPN and CDR2 is SVGIG in the germline V gene (reference sequence). V was shortened by 0 bases and J by 6 bases, with 18 bases between the two germline ends. The CDR3 loop spans 15 amino acids. The CDR3 sequence: CAWSVGRHRIAEQYF. CDR3 sequence (DNA): TGTGCCTGGAGTGTGGGGCGCCACCGGATCGCCGAGCAGTACTTC.